What follows is one T cell receptor beta chain and its context. Its antigen is unknown. No patient escaped relapse after autologous stem cell transplantation, and brentuximab vedotin exposure varied. Best responses fell into complete response, partial response or progressive disease. This sample was included in a study of PD-1 blockade in classical Hodgkin lymphoma. General study findings and limits: Diversity in CD4+ TCRs, unlike that measured in CD8+ TCRs, had risen significantly by C4D1. Patients starting nivolumab less than 1 year after ASCT had lower diversity and were excluded from later analyses.

The table came from immunoSEQ multiplex PCR; TCRdb's copy has only in-frame clones and leaves some out. The sample carries about 97,000 clones, around 80% recorded once. The source of this sequence is a human donor with classical Hodgkin lymphoma. The material sequenced was peripheral blood mononuclear cells (PBMCs), taken at baseline.

CDR3 nucleotides: TGTGCCAGCAGACTAGCGGGAGGGGCCTCCTACGAGCAGTACTTC. It encodes CASRLAGGASYEQYF. V gene TRBV7-2 combines with J gene TRBJ2-7, with 13 bases lining up with TRBD2. Germline CDR1 reads SGHTA; CDR2 reads FQGNSA. V lost 6 bases, J lost 0 bases, and 2 bases stayed unmatched. The CDR3 is 15 residues long.